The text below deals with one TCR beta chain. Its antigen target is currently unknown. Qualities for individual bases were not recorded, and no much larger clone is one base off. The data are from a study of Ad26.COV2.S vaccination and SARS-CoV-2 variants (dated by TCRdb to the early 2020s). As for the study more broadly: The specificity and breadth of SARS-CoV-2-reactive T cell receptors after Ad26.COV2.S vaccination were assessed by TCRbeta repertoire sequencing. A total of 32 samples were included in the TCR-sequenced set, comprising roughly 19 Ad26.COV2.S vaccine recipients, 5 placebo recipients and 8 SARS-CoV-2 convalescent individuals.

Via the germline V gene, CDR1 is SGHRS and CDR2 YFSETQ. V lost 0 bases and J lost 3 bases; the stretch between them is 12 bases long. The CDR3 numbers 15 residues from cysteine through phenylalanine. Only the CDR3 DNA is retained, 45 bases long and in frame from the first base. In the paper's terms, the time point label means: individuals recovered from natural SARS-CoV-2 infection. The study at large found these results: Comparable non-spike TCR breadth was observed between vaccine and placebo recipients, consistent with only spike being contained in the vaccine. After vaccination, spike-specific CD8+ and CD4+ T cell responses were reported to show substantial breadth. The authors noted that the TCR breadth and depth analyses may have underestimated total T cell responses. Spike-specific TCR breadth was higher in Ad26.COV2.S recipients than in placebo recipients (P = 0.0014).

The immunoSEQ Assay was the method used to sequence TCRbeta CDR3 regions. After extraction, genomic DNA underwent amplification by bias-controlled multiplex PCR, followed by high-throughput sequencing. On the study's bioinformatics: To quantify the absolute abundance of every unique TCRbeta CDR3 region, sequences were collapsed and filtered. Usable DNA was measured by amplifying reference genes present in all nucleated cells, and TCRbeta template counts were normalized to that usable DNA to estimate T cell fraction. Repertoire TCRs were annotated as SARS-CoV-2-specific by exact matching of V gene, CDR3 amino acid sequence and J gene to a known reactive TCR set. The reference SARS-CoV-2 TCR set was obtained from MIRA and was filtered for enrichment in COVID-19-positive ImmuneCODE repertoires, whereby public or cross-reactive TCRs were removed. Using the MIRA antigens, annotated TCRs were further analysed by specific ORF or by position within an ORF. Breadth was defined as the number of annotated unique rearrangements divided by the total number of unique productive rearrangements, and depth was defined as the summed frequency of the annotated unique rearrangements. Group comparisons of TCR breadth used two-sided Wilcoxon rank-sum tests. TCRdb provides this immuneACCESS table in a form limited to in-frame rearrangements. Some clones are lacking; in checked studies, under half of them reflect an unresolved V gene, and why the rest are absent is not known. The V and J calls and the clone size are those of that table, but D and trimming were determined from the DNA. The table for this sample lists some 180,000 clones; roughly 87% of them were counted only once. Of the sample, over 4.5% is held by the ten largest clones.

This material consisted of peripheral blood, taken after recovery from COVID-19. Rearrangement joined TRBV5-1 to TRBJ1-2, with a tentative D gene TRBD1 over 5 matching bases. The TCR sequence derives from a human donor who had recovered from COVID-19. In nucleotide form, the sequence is TGCGCCAGCAGCTTGGCTCTGGGCAGGGACTATGGCTACACCTTC. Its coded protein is CASSLALGRDYGYTF. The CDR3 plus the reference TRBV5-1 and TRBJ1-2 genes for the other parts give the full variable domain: KAGVTQTPRYLIKTRGQQVTLSCSPISGHRSVSWYQQTPGQGLQFLFEYFSETQRNKGNFPGRFSGRQFSNSRSEMNVSTLELGDSALYLCASSLALGRDYGYTFGSGTRLTVV.